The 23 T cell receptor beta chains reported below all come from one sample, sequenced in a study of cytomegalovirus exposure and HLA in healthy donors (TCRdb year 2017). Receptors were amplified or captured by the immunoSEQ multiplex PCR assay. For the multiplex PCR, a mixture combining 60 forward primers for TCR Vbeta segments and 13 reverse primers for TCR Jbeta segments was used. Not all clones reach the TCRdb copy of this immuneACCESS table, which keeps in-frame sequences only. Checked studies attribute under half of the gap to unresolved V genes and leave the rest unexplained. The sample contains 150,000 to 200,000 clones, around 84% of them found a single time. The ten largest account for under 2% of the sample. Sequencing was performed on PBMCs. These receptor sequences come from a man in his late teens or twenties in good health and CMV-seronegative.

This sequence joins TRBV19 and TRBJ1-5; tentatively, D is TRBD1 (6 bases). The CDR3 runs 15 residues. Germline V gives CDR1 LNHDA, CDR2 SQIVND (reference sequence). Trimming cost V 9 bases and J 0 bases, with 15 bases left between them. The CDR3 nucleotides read TGTGCCAGACCGGACAGACGATATAGCAATCAGCCCCAGCATTTT. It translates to CARPDRRYSNQPQHF.

CDR3 in amino acids: CASSKEGCGGWTGELFF. For the CDR3, the DNA is TGTGCCAGCAGCAAAGAAGGCTGCGGGGGGTGGACCGGGGAGCTGTTTTTT. The rearrangement joins TRBV21-1 to TRBJ2-2; the table's D call, TRBD2, was not checked against the DNA. TRBV21-1 is shown as a pseudogene. The CDR3 is made up of 17 amino acids.

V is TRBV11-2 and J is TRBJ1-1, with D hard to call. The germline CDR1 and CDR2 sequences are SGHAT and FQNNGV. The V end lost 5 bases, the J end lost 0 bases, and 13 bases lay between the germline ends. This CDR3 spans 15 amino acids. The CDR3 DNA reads TGTGCCAGCAGCCCGACTATGAAGATGAACACTGAAGCTTTCTTT. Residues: CASSPTMKMNTEAFF. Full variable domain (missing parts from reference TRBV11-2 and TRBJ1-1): EAGVAQSPRYKIIEKRQSVAFWCNPISGHATLYWYQQILGQGPKLLIQFQNNGVVDDSQLPKDRFSAERLKGVDSTLKIQPAKLEDSAVYLCASSPTMKMNTEAFFGQGTRLTVV.

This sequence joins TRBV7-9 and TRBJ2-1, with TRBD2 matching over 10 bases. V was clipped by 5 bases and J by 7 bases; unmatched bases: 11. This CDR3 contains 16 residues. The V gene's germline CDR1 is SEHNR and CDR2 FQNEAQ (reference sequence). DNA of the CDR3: TGTGCCAGCAGCCCAAACCTAGCGGGAGTATGGAATGAGCAGTTCTTC. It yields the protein CASSPNLAGVWNEQFF.

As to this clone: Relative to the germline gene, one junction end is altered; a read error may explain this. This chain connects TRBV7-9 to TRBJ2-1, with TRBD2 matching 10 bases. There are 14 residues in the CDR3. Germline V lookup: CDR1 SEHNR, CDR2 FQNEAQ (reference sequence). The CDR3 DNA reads TGTTCCAGCACCACCGGGACTAGCGCTTATGAGCAGTTCTTC. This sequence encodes CSSTTGTSAYEQFF.

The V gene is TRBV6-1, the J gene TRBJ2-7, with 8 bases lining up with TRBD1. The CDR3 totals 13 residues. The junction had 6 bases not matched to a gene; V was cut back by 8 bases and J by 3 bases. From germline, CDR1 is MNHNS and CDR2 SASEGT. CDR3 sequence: CASGQGLSYEQYF. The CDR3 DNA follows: TGTGCCAGCGGACAGGGCCTTAGCTACGAGCAGTACTTC.

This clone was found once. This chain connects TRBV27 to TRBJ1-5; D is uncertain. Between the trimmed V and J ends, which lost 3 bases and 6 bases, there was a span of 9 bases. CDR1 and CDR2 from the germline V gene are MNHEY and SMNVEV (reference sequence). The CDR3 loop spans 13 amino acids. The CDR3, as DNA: TGTGCCAGCAGTTTGATGGTGGCTCAGCCCCAGCATTTT. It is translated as CASSLMVAQPQHF.

The CDR3 bases are TGTGCCTGGAGTGAGGGGCAGGGGAGCACCGGGGAGCTGTTTTTT. Its protein is CAWSEGQGSTGELFF. The genes are TRBV30 and TRBJ2-2; tentatively, D is TRBD1 (6 bases). This CDR3 has 15 amino acids. The V and J ends lost 1 base and 4 bases respectively, with 13 bases between them. Germline V gene sequence: CDR1 GTSNPN, CDR2 SVGIG (reference sequence). Full variable domain (rest looked up from reference TRBV30 and TRBJ2-2): SQTIHQWPATLVQPVGSPLSLECTVEGTSNPNLYWYRQAAGRGLQLLFYSVGIGQISSEVPQNLSASRPQDRQFILSSKKLLLSDSGFYLCAWSEGQGSTGELFFGEGSRLTVL.

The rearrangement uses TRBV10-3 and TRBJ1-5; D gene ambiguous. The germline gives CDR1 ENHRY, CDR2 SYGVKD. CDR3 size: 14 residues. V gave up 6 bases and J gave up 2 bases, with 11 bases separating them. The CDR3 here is CAISETMGNQPQHF. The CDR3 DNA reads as TGTGCCATCAGCGAAACTATGGGCAATCAGCCCCAGCATTTT.

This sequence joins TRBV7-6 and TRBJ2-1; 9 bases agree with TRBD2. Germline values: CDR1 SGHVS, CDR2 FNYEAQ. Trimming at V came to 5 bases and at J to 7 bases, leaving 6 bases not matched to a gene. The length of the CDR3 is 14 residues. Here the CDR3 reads CASSPEREANEQFF. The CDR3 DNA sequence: TGTGCCAGCAGCCCAGAGCGGGAGGCGAATGAGCAGTTCTTC.

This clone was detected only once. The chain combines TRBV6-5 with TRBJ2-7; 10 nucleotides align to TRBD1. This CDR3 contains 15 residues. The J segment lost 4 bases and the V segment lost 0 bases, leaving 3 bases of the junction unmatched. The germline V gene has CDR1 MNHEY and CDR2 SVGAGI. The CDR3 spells CASSYSDRGLYEQYF. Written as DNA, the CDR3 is TGTGCCAGCAGTTACTCTGACAGGGGGCTATACGAGCAGTACTTC.

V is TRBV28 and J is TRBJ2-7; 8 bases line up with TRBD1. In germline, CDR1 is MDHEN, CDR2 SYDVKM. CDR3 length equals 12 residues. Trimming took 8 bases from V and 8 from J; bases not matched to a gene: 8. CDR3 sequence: CASGVGTGKQYF. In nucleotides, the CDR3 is TGTGCCAGCGGGGTGGGGACAGGCAAGCAGTACTTC.

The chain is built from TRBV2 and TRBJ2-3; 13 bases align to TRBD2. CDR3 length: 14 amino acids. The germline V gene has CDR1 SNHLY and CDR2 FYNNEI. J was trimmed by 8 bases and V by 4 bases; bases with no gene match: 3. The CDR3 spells CASSGTSGRPTQYF. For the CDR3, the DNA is TGTGCCAGCAGTGGGACTAGCGGGAGACCTACGCAGTATTTT.

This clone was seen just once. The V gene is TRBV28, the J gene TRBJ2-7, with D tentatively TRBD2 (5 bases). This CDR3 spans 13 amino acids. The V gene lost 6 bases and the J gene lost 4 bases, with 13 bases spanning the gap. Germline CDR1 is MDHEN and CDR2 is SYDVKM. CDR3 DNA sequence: TGTGCCAGCAGCCGGGGAAGGGATTACGAGCAGTACTTC. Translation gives CASSRGRDYEQYF.

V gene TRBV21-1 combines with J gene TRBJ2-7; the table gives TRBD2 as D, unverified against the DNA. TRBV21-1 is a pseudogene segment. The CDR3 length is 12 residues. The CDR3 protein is CASRFGSNEQYF. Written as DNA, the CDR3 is TGTGCCAGCAGGTTCGGGAGCAACGAGCAGTACTTC.

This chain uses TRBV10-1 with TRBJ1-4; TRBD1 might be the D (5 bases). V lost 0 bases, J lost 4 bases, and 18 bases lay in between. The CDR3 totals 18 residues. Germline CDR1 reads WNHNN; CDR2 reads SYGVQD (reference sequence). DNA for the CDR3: TGCGCCAGCAGTGAGTCGGCGCACATCAGGGCGGATAATGAAAAACTGTTTTTT. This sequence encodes CASSESAHIRADNEKLFF.

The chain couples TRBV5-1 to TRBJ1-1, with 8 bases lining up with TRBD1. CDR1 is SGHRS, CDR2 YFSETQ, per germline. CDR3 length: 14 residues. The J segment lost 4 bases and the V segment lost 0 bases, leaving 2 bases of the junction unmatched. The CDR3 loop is CASSLADRATEAFF. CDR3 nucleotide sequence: TGCGCCAGCAGCTTGGCGGACAGGGCCACTGAAGCTTTCTTT.

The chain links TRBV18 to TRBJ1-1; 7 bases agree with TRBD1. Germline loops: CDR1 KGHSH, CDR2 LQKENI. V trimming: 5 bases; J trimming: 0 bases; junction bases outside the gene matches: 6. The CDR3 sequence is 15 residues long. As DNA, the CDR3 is TGTGCCAGCTCAGTGCAGACAGGGATGAACACTGAAGCTTTCTTT. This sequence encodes CASSVQTGMNTEAFF.

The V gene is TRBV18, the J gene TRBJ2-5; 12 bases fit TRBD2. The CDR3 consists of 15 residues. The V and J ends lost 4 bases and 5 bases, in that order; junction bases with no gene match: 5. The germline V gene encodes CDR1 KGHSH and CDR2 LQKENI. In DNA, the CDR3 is TGTGCCAGCTCACTAGGACTAGCGGGAATGGAGACCCAGTACTTC. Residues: CASSLGLAGMETQYF.

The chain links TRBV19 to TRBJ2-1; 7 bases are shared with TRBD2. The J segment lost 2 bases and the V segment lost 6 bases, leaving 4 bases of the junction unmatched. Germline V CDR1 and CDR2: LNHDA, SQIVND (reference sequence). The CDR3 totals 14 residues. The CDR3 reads CASRRLAAYNEQFF. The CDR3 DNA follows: TGTGCCAGTAGAAGACTAGCAGCCTACAATGAGCAGTTCTTC.

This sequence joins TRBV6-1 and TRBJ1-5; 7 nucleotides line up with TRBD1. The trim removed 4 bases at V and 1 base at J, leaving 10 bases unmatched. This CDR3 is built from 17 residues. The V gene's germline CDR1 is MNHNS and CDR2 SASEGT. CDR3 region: CASSVPQGVRSNQPQHF. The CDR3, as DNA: TGTGCCAGCAGTGTTCCCCAGGGGGTGAGGAGCAATCAGCCCCAGCATTTT.

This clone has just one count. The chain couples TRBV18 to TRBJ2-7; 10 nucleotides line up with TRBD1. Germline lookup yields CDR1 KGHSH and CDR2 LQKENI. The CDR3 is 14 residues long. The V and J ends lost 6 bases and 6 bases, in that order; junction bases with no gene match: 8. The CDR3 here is CASSAGTGDLEQYF. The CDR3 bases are TGTGCCAGCTCCGCCGGGACAGGGGATCTCGAGCAGTACTTC.

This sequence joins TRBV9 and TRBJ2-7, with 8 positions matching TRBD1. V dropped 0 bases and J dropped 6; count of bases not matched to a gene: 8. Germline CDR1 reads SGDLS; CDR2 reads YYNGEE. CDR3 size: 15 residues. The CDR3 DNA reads TGTGCCAGCAGCGTAGATCGGACAGGGACGGGCGAGCAGTACTTC. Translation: CASSVDRTGTGEQYF.